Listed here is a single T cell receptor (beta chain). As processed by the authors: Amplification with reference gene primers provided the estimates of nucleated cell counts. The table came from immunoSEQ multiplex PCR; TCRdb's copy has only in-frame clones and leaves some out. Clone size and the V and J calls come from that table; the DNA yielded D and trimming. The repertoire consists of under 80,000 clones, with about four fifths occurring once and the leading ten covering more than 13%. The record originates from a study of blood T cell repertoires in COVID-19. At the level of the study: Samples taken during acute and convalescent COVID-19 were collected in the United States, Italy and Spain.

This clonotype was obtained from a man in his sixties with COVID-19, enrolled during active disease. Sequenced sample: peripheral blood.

DNA for the CDR3: TGTGCCAGCTCATACAAGGGACTCTATGGCTACACCTTC. Protein product: CASSYKGLYGYTF. This chain uses TRBV18 with TRBJ1-2; D perhaps matches TRBD1 (5 bases). The germline V gene has CDR1 KGHSH and CDR2 LQKENI. The germline V and J ends were trimmed by 5 bases and 4 bases, with 11 bases remaining between them. This CDR3 is built from 13 residues. Full variable domain (outside the CDR3, taken from reference TRBV18 and TRBJ1-2): NAGVMQNPRHLVRRRGQEARLRCSPMKGHSHVYWYRQLPEEGLKFMVYLQKENIIDESGMPKERFSAEFPKEGPSILRIQQVVRGDSAAYFCASSYKGLYGYTFGSGTRLTVV.